This TCR beta chain was sequenced during a study of blood T cell repertoires in COVID-19. Assay: immunoSEQ multiplex PCR; the TCRdb copy retains only in-frame clones and omits some. Of 130,000 to 150,000 clones listed, 80% are singletons. CDR3 length: 13 residues. V was cut by 7 bases and J by 8 bases, with 15 bases left in between. Per the germline V gene, CDR1 is LNHNV and CDR2 is YYDKDF (reference sequence). Sequencing was carried out using peripheral blood. The chain is built from TRBV15 and TRBJ1-5, with TRBD1 as a possible D gene (5 bases). This TCR was recovered from a man aged 55 to 70 with active or convalescent COVID-19. As DNA, the CDR3 is TGTGCCACCACCGGGGGGGTTGTGGAGCCCCAGCATTTT. The encoded protein is CATTGGVVEPQHF.